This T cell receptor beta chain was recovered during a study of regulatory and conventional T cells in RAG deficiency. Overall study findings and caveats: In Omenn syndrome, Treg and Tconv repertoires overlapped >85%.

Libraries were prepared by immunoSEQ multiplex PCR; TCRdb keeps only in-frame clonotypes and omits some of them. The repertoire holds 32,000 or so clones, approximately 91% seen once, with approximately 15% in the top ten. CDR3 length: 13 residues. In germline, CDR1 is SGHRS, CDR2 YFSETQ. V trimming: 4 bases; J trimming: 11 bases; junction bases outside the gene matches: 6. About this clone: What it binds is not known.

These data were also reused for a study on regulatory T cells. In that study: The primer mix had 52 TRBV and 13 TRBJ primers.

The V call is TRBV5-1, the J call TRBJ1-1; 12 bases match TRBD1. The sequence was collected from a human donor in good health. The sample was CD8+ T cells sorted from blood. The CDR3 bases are TGCGCCAGCAGCGAGGGGACAGGGGGCTTGGCTTTCTTT. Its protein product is CASSEGTGGLAFF.